This T cell receptor beta chain was identified during a study of Ad26.COV2.S vaccination and SARS-CoV-2 variants. Study-level background: Doses of Ad26.COV2.S were injected into muscle once or twice, 56 days apart.

Produced via immunoSEQ multiplex PCR; TCRdb's table is partial and in-frame only. This sample has around 450,000 clones, with approximately 92% found just once. Regarding this clone: Its antigen is not identified.

Treatment indicated: around 19 received Ad26.COV2.S at low or high dose, single or two shots; several received placebo; per-sample allocation not given. Sampling took place 63 days after the first vaccine or placebo injection. Donor was an adult aged 18-55 years in Boston. Expression of Wuhan-strain SARS-CoV-2 spike came from the Ad26 vector that formed the vaccine. With V trimmed by 3 bases and J by 2 bases, 5 bases remained unmatched. The CDR3 consists of 15 residues. Germline V CDR1 and CDR2: SGHNT, YYREEE (reference sequence). General study points: Total responses of T cells may have been underestimated by the analyses of TCR breadth and depth.

This receptor was taken from a person aged 18 to 65 who received the Ad26.COV2.S COVID-19 vaccine or a placebo. Sequenced here: peripheral blood, sampled in a trial of Ad26.COV2.S vaccine versus placebo. The J gene is TRBJ1-2, the V gene TRBV5-4; 9 nucleotides match TRBD1. The CDR3 loop reads CASSSRQGGNYGYTF. For the CDR3, the DNA is TGTGCCAGCAGCTCTAGACAGGGGGGAAACTATGGCTACACCTTC.